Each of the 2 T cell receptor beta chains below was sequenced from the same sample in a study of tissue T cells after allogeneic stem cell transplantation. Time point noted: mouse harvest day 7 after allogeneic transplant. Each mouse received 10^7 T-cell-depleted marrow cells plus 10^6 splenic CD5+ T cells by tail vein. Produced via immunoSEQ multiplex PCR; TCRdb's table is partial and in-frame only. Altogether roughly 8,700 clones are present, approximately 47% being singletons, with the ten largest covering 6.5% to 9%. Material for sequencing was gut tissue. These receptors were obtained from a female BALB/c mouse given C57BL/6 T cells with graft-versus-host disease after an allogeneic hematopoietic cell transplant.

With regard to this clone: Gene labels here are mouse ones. Partial CDR3 DNA: TGTGCCAGCAGTCCCCGTAAGGGGGGCAGAGCTGAGCAGTTC. Translation: CASSPRKGGRAEQF. The CDR3 in its entirety is CASSPRKGGRAEQFF. The V gene is TRBV26, the J gene TRBJ2-1; a possible D gene is TRBD2 (7 bases). Read sequence stops 1 residue before the CDR3 end, and the germline J gene provides the missing end. The CDR3 is 15 residues long. V lost 4 bases to trimming and J lost 7 bases, with 17 bases between them. Germline V gene data show CDR1 as KGHPV and CDR2 as FQNQEV (reference sequence).

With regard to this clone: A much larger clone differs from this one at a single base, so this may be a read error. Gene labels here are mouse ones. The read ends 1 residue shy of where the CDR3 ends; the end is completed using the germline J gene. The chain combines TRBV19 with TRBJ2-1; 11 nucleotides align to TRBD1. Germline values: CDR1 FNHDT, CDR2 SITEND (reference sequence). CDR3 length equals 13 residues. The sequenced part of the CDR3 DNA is TGTGCCGGCAGCCGGGACAGGGGGGGTGAGCAGTTC. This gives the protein CAGSRDRGGEQF. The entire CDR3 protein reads CAGSRDRGGEQFF.